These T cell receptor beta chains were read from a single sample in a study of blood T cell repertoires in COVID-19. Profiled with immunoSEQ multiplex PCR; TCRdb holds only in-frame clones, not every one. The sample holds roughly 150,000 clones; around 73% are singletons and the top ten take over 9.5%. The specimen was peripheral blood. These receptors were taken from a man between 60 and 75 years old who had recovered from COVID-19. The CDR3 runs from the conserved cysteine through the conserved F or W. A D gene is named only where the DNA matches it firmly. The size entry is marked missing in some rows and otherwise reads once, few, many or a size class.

TGTGCCATCAGAACTAGCGTCTCCTACAATGAGCAGTTCTTC | CAIRTSVSYNEQFF | TRBJ2-1 | TRBV10-3 | TRBD2 | .
TGCGCCAGCAGTGATGGGGGGGCTGGCGGCTACACCTTC | CASSDGGAGGYTF | TRBJ1-2 | TRBV10-2 | . | once
TGTGCCAGCAGCGCCCATCAGTCTAGCTCCTACGAGCAGTACTTC | CASSAHQSSSYEQYF | TRBJ2-7 | TRBV9 | . | .
TGTGCCATCAGTGAGAGGGGGCCTAATGAAAAACTGTTTTTT | CAISERGPNEKLFF | TRBJ1-4 | TRBV10-3 | TRBD1 | .
TGTGCCAGCAGTGAATCTGGGGGCGCTGGGACTGAAGCTTTCTTT | CASSESGGAGTEAFF | TRBJ1-1 | TRBV6-4 | . | .
TGTGCCAGCAGCTTTCAGGAGAACACTGAAGCTTTCTTT | CASSFQENTEAFF | TRBJ1-1 | TRBV12-3/TRBV12-4 | . | .
TGTGCCATCAGTGAGCGGCAGGGCGATGGCTACACCTTC | CAISERQGDGYTF | TRBJ1-2 | TRBV10-3 | . | .
TGTGCCAGCAGCTTAGCGGCTAGCGGGAGGGTGAAACAAGAGACCCAGTACTTC | CASSLAASGRVKQETQYF | TRBJ2-5 | TRBV7-8 | TRBD2 | .
TGCAGCGTTGATATAGCGGGAGGATACAATGAGCAGTTCTTC | CSVDIAGGYNEQFF | TRBJ2-1 | TRBV29-1 | TRBD2 | .
TGCAGTGCTCCTATAGTGAACGAGCAGTACTTC | CSAPIVNEQYF | TRBJ2-7 | TRBV20-1 | . | .
TGCGCCAGCAGCTTGGAAGCGGGAGTGGGCGAGCAGTACTTC | CASSLEAGVGEQYF | TRBJ2-7 | TRBV5-1 | TRBD2 | .
TGCGCCAGCAGCGTTGACACTCCCCAAGAGACCCAGTACTTC | CASSVDTPQETQYF | TRBJ2-5 | TRBV5-1 | . | .
TGTGCCAGCAGGAAAACGGGACAGAACACAGATACGCAGTATTTT | CASRKTGQNTDTQYF | TRBJ2-3 | TRBV28 | TRBD1 | .
TGTGCCAGCAGCCCGGGAGGATATCAACCGGGCTACACCTTC | CASSPGGYQPGYTF | TRBJ1-2 | TRBV3-1/TRBV3-2 | . | .
TGCAGTGCTAGTCCAGGGCAAGATACGCAGTATTTT | CSASPGQDTQYF | TRBJ2-3 | TRBV20-1 | . | few
TGTGCCAGCAGCCCTTCAGGGGGCGCGAATGAAAAACTGTTTTTT | CASSPSGGANEKLFF | TRBJ1-4 | TRBV7-2 | TRBD1 | .
TGTGCCAGCAGCTTCGGACAGGAAGGCACTGAAGCTTTCTTT | CASSFGQEGTEAFF | TRBJ1-1 | TRBV6-5 | TRBD1 | .
TGCGCCAGCAGCCTCGGGACTAGCGGGAGGACAGATACGCAGTATTTT | CASSLGTSGRTDTQYF | TRBJ2-3 | TRBV5-1 | TRBD2 | .
TGCGCCAGCAGCCAAGATATATGGCAACCCCTCCACTTT | CASSQDIWQPLHF | TRBJ1-6 | TRBV4-1 | . | .
TGTGCCAGCAGGGCCAAATGGCAGGTCACTGAAGCTTTCTTT | CASRAKWQVTEAFF | TRBJ1-1 | TRBV27 | . | .
TGTGCCAGCAGCTTCGGCGGGGGGATGTACAATGAGCAGTTCTTC | CASSFGGGMYNEQFF | TRBJ2-1 | TRBV7-8 | TRBD2 | .
TGTGCCAGCAGCCCCCGACGGGATGCGCAGTATTTT | CASSPRRDAQYF | TRBJ2-3 | TRBV7-9 | . | many
TGTGCCAGCAGCTCCCGACTAGCTCGTAGGAACACAGATACGCAGTATTTT | CASSSRLARRNTDTQYF | TRBJ2-3 | TRBV7-2 | TRBD2 | .
TGTGCCAGCAGTGCCCCGGGCTCCTACGAGCAGTACTTC | CASSAPGSYEQYF | TRBJ2-7 | TRBV25-1 | . | .
TGTGCCAGCAGTTCCGGACAACCCAATTCACCCCTCCACTTT | CASSSGQPNSPLHF | TRBJ1-6 | TRBV28 | . | .
TGCGCCAGCAGCCATGCCGGGATCCGGAACACCGGGGAGCTGTTTTTT | CASSHAGIRNTGELFF | TRBJ2-2 | TRBV4-1 | . | few
TGTGCCAGCAGTCCAGACAGGGTAGGTCAGCCCCAGCATTTT | CASSPDRVGQPQHF | TRBJ1-5 | TRBV28 | TRBD1 | few
TGTGCCAGCATCTCCCCCGGCAGGGGATCTTTCTTT | CASISPGRGSFF | TRBJ1-1 | TRBV6-5 | . | .
TGTGCCAGTAGTATAGATCGGGAGGGGGCCTACAATGAGCAGTTCTTC | CASSIDREGAYNEQFF | TRBJ2-1 | TRBV19 | TRBD2 | .
TGTGCCAGCAGCTCGACAGGGAAACCGGAGACCCAGTACTTC | CASSSTGKPETQYF | TRBJ2-5 | TRBV5-6 | TRBD1 | .
TGTGCCAGCAGACGGTTTAAAATAGCGGGAGGGCCGGGGACAGATACGCAGTATTTT | CASRRFKIAGGPGTDTQYF | TRBJ2-3 | TRBV27 | TRBD2 | .
TGCGCCAGCAGCCAAGTCCCCACGGACAGGGGACGAACGTCCGAGCAGTACTTC | CASSQVPTDRGRTSEQYF | TRBJ2-7 | TRBV4-3 | TRBD1 | .
TGCGCCAGCAGCCCGACAGGTTACAATGAGCAGTTCTTC | CASSPTGYNEQFF | TRBJ2-1 | TRBV4-3 | . | once
TGTGCCAGCAGTCCATTAGGGACAGCCTACGAGCAGTACTTC | CASSPLGTAYEQYF | TRBJ2-7 | TRBV9 | TRBD1 | few
TGCGCCAGCAGCCACCAACGGGAGTCCGGGGAGCTGTTTTTT | CASSHQRESGELFF | TRBJ2-2 | TRBV4-1 | . | .
TGTGCCAGTAGTATAACAGCGGGGGGGAACCCATTCCAAGAGACCCAGTACTTC | CASSITAGGNPFQETQYF | TRBJ2-5 | TRBV19 | TRBD2 | .
TGTGCCAGCAGTCCTCCCGGGACTAGTCTCAATGAGCAGTTCTTC | CASSPPGTSLNEQFF | TRBJ2-1 | TRBV6-6 | TRBD2 | few
TGCGCCAGCAGCCAAGAAGGCGGTTGGTGGAAGCAGTACTTC | CASSQEGGWWKQYF | TRBJ2-7 | TRBV4-1 | . | .
TGTGCCAGTAGTCAAGACAGTGTGTATCAGCCCCAGCATTTT | CASSQDSVYQPQHF | TRBJ1-5 | TRBV19 | . | .
TGTGCCAGCAGTTCGTCTAGCGGGGCCTACGAGCAGTACTTC | CASSSSSGAYEQYF | TRBJ2-7 | TRBV6-6 | TRBD2 | .
TGTGCCAGCAGCTTTGAAGCAGCGGGCTTTCACAATGAGCAGTTCTTC | CASSFEAAGFHNEQFF | TRBJ2-1 | TRBV7-8 | . | .
TGTGCCACCAGCAGAGCCGGGACTAGCGCGGAGACCCAGTACTTC | CATSRAGTSAETQYF | TRBJ2-5 | TRBV15 | TRBD2 | .
TGTGCCAGCAGCTTATGGACGGGGCAAGAGACCCAGTACTTC | CASSLWTGQETQYF | TRBJ2-5 | TRBV11-2 | . | .
TGCGCCAGCAGCGATAGTAGGGGCATATATTTT | CASSDSRGIYF | TRBJ1-3 | TRBV5-1 | . | .
TGTGCCACCAGCACGGGGGACCGGGACGTTTACTTTTATAGCAATCAGCCCCAGCATTTT | CATSTGDRDVYFYSNQPQHF | TRBJ1-5 | TRBV15 | . | .
TGTGCCAGCAGCTTCTTCCCCGGGACAGGGAGTTACTATGGCTACACCTTC | CASSFFPGTGSYYGYTF | TRBJ1-2 | TRBV21-1 | . | .
TGTGCCAGCAGTCCCCCACAGGGAAACTATGGCTACACCTTC | CASSPPQGNYGYTF | TRBJ1-2 | TRBV6-2/TRBV6-3 | . | .
TGTGCCAGCAGCTCCGGACAGTATAGCAATCAGCCCCAGCATTTT | CASSSGQYSNQPQHF | TRBJ1-5 | TRBV5-6 | . | few
TGTGCCAGCAGCTTGCAGGGGTTGGCCTACTACGAGCAGTACTTC | CASSLQGLAYYEQYF | TRBJ2-7 | TRBV5-6 | . | .
TGTGCCAGCAGCCGCCTGGGACAGGGTGGCAAAGAGACCCAGTACTTC | CASSRLGQGGKETQYF | TRBJ2-5 | TRBV7-2 | TRBD1 | .